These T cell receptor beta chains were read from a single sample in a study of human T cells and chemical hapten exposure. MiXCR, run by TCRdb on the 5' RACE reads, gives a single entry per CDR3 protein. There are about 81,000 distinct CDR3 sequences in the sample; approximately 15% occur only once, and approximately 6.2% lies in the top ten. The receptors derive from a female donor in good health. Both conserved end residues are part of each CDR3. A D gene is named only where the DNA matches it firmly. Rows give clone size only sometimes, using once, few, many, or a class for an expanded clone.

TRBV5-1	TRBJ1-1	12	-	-	TGCGCCAGCAGCTTGTCGGACACTGAAGCTTTCTTT	CASSLSDTEAFF
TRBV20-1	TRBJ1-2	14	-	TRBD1	TGCAGTGCCAGGGGGCGAGGGGCTAACTATGGCTACACCTTC	CSARGRGANYGYTF
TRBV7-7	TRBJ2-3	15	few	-	TGTGCTAGCAGCTTAAGAGGCGCTTACACAGATACGCAGTATTTT	CASSLRGAYTDTQYF
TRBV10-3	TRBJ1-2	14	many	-	TGTGCCATCAACCCGGACGGCACTAACTATGGCTACACCTTC	CAINPDGTNYGYTF
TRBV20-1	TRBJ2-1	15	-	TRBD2	TGCAGTGCTAACCCCCTAGCGGGAGGGAGGAATGAGCAGTTCTTC	CSANPLAGGRNEQFF
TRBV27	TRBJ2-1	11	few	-	TGTGCCAGCAGTCATGGGGATGAGCAGTTCTTC	CASSHGDEQFF
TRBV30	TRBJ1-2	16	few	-	TGTGCCTGGAGTGTACAAGATTGGGGGGTCCCAAGTGGCTACACCTTC	CAWSVQDWGVPSGYTF
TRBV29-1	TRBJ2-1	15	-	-	TGCAGCGTTAAGCTCGGCGGCGGGTTTTACAATGAGCAGTTCTTC	CSVKLGGGFYNEQFF
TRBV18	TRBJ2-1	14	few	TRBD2	TGTGCCAGCTCACCACAGCGGGAGTACAATGAGCAGTTCTTC	CASSPQREYNEQFF
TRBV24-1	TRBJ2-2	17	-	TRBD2	TGTGCCACCAGTGAATTCGGAGCGGGGACGAACACCGGGGAGCTGTTTTTT	CATSEFGAGTNTGELFF
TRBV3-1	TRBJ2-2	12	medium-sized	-	TGTGCCAGCTCCGGACTCACCGGGGAGCTGTTTTTT	CASSGLTGELFF
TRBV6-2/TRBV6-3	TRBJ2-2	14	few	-	TGTGCCAGCACTGACACGACGAACACCGGGGAGCTGTTTTTT	CASTDTTNTGELFF
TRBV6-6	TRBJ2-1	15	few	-	TGTGCCAGCAGTTACTCCCGTAGCTCCTACAATGAGCAGTTCTTC	CASSYSRSSYNEQFF
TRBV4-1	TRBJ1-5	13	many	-	TGCGCCAGCAGTCGACAGTCCAATCAGCCCCAGCATTTT	CASSRQSNQPQHF
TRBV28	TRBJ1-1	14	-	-	TGTGCCAGCAGTTTTAGTGGCAAGAACACTGAAGCTTTCTTT	CASSFSGKNTEAFF
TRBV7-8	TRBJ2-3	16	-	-	TGTGCCAGCAGCTCAGAGGGGGGGGCTAGCACAGATACGCAGTATTTT	CASSSEGGASTDTQYF
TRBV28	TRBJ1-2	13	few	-	TGTGCCACCCAAACGACAGGATTCTATGGCTACACCTTC	CATQTTGFYGYTF
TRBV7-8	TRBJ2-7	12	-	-	TGTGCCAGCAGCTCAACTCATACGGAGCAGTACTTC	CASSSTHTEQYF
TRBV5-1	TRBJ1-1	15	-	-	TGCGCCAGCAGCTACCCCGGGAGACCGAACACTGAAGCTTTCTTT	CASSYPGRPNTEAFF
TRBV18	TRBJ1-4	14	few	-	TGTGCCAGCTCACCCCTGACCAGTGGTGAAAAACTGTTTTTT	CASSPLTSGEKLFF
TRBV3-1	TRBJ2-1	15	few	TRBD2	TGTGCCAGCAGCCAAGATACTAGCGGGGCCAATGAGCAGTTCTTC	CASSQDTSGANEQFF
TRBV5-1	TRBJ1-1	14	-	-	TGCGCCAGCAGCTTGGCTTCAGGGAACACTGAAGCTTTCTTT	CASSLASGNTEAFF
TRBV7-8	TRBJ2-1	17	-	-	TGTGCCAGCAGCCCCACGAAGGGACTGCCAGTCTACAATGAGCAGTTCTTC	CASSPTKGLPVYNEQFF
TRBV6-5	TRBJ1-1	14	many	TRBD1	TGTGCCAGCAGTTACGACAGGGCGAGACCTGAAGCTTTCTTT	CASSYDRARPEAFF
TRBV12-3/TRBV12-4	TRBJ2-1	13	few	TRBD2	TGTGCCAGCAGTTTCATGAGGGAGGGTGAGCAGTTCTTC	CASSFMREGEQFF
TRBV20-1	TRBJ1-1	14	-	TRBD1	TGCAGTGCTTCCCAGGGGGCGCCGAGGACTGAAGCTTTCTTT	CSASQGAPRTEAFF
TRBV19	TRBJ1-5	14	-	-	TGTGCCAGTAGACGTGAGACGGTGAATCAGCCCCAGCATTTT	CASRRETVNQPQHF
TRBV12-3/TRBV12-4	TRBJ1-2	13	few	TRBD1	TGTGCCAGCAGTTGGACAGGGGGCTTTGGCTACACCTTC	CASSWTGGFGYTF
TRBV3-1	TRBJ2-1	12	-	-	TGTGCCAGCAGTCAAGGGGGGGGAGAGCAGTTCTTC	CASSQGGGEQFF
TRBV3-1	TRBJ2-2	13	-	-	TGTGCCAGCAGCCAATCAGGGCCCGGGGAGCTGTTTTTT	CASSQSGPGELFF
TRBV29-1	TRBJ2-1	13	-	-	TGCAGCGTTGACAGGGGAAAAAGGAATGAGCAGTTCTTC	CSVDRGKRNEQFF
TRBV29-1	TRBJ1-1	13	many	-	TGCAGCGTTCGGGGATTAATGAACACTGAAGCTTTCTTT	CSVRGLMNTEAFF
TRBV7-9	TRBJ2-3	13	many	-	TGTGCCAGCAGACGACAGGGCACAGATACGCAGTATTTT	CASRRQGTDTQYF
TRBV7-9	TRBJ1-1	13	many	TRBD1	TGTGCCAGCAGCTTAAGGACAGGGGAAGAAGCTTTCTTT	CASSLRTGEEAFF
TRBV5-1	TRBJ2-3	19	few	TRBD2	TGCGCCAGCAGCTTGAGACCAATCGGACTAGCGGAAATCACAGATACGCAGTATTTT	CASSLRPIGLAEITDTQYF
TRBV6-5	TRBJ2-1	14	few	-	TGTGCCAGCCAGGGGGGCCTCTCCTACAATGAGCAGTTCTTC	CASQGGLSYNEQFF
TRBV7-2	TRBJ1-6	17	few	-	TGTGCCAGCAGCTTAAGAATCCAGGGCGTAACGAATTCACCCCTCCACTTT	CASSLRIQGVTNSPLHF
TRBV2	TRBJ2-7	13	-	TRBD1	TGTGCCAGCATACAGGGGGAGTCGTGGGAGCAGTACTTC	CASIQGESWEQYF
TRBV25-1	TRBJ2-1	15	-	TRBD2	TGTGCCAGCAGGATAGCGGGTAGCTCCTACAATGAGCAGTTCTTC	CASRIAGSSYNEQFF
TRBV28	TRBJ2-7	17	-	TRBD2	TGTGCCAGCAGTTTCGGACTAGCGGGTAGCTCCGGCGCCGAGCAGTACTTC	CASSFGLAGSSGAEQYF
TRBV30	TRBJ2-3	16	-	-	TGTGCCTGGAGTGTTCGGGGCGGCGGGCTCACAGATACGCAGTATTTT	CAWSVRGGGLTDTQYF
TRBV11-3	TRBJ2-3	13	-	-	TGTGCCAGCAGCCACAGGGGCACAGATACGCAGTATTTT	CASSHRGTDTQYF
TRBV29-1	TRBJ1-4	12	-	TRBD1	TGCAGCGTTGGACAGGGATATGAAAAACTGTTTTTT	CSVGQGYEKLFF
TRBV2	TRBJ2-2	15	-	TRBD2	TGTGCCAGCAGTGAAAGCGGGAGAGTTTCCGGGGAGCTGTTTTTT	CASSESGRVSGELFF
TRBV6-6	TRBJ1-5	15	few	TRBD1	TGTGCCAGCAGTTACCAGGGGGCTTACAATCAGCCCCAGCATTTT	CASSYQGAYNQPQHF
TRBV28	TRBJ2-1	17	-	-	TGTGCCAGCAGCCCCCCCCAGGGCATGGATAGGTTGCGTGAGCAGTTCTTC	CASSPPQGMDRLREQFF
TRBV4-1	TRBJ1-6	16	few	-	TGCGCCAGCAGCCAAGTCGGGGCCAGACCTAATTCACCCCTCCACTTT	CASSQVGARPNSPLHF
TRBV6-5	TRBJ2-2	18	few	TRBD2	TGTGCCAGCCAACGAACGTTTGTCAGCGGGGGGTCCACCGGGGAGCTGTTTTTT	CASQRTFVSGGSTGELFF
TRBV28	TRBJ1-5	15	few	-	TGTGCCAGCAGTATCAGGATCGCGGGCAATCAGCCCCAGCATTTT	CASSIRIAGNQPQHF
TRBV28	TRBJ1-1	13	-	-	TGTGCCAGCAGTCCCACGGTTTACACTGAAGCTTTCTTT	CASSPTVYTEAFF
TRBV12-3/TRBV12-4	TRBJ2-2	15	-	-	TGTGCCAGCAGTTTAGTACAGTCGAACACCGGGGAGCTGTTTTTT	CASSLVQSNTGELFF
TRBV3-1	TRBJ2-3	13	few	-	TGTGCCAGCAGCCAAGCGGGGGCGGATACGCAGTATTTT	CASSQAGADTQYF
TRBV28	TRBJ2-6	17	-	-	TGTGCCAGCAGTTTATTCCCCTCCCCCTCTGGGGCCAACGTCCTGACTTTC	CASSLFPSPSGANVLTF
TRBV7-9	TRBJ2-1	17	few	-	TGTGCCAGCAGCTCCCGGTTCGTCCGACTTACTTTCAATGAGCAGTTCTTC	CASSSRFVRLTFNEQFF
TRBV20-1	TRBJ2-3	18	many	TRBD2	TGCAGTGCCTTTGGACTAGCGGGAGGATTGGGAGGCACAGATACGCAGTATTTT	CSAFGLAGGLGGTDTQYF